This T cell receptor beta chain is from a study of blood T cell repertoires in COVID-19. Turning to the study itself: Donors in the United States, Italy and Spain gave samples during acute or convalescent COVID-19. PBMCs, B-cell-depleted T cells, or T cells provided the cDNA or gDNA that made up the material.

Authors' analysis steps: Reference gene primer amplification in the assay estimated nucleated cell counts. Sequencing used immunoSEQ multiplex PCR; TCRdb keeps in-frame clones, though not all of them. V, J and clone size reflect that table, while D and trimming were determined from the DNA. Among around 100,000 clones listed, roughly 92% were seen once. V lost 7 bases and J lost 4, with 13 bases in between. This CDR3 is 13 amino acids long. Germline V gives CDR1 MDHEN, CDR2 SYDVKM. The V and J genes are TRBV28 and TRBJ1-1, with D tentatively TRBD1 (6 bases). The specimen was peripheral blood. The sequence came from a man aged 50-60 years with active COVID-19. The CDR3 here is CASTDQQGTEAFF. DNA of the CDR3: TGTGCCAGCACCGACCAACAGGGCACTGAAGCTTTCTTT. The whole variable domain, remainder taken from reference TRBV28 and TRBJ1-1, is DVKVTQSSRYLVKRTGEKVFLECVQDMDHENMFWYRQDPGLGLRLIYFSYDVKMKEKGDIPEGYSVSREKKERFSLILESASTNQTSMYLCASTDQQGTEAFFGQGTRLTVV.